This T cell receptor beta chain comes out of a study of technical replicates of blood from a handful of donors. In germline, CDR1 is SEHNR, CDR2 FQNEAQ (reference sequence). Germline trimming cut 1 base from V and 5 bases from J; bases unmatched to any gene: 5. This CDR3 has 16 residues. TCRdb's copy holds only in-frame clones and misses some; the assay was immunoSEQ multiplex PCR. This table has under 95,000 clones, 91% appearing once. The count of this clone is one. Input material: T cells isolated from PBMCs. The receptor's source is a human donor in good health. Some clones in this sample may be carry-over from other donors' samples. The chain uses TRBV7-9 and TRBJ1-2, with 12 bases lining up with TRBD1. The CDR3 loop is CASSLVGGQGAYGYTF. The CDR3 DNA reads as TGTGCCAGCAGCTTAGTCGGGGGACAGGGGGCGTATGGCTACACCTTC.